What follows describes a single T cell receptor (beta chain). This may stem from a read error, because a much larger clone lies one nucleotide away. This specimen comes from a study of molecular identifiers for immune sequencing clone quantification. TCRdb analysed the PCR reads with MiXCR anew, one entry per CDR3 protein. The repertoire holds about 640,000 distinct CDR3 sequences, with roughly 21% as singletons. Germline CDR1 SQVTM, CDR2 ANQGSEA. The ends were cut back, 6 bases at V and 8 bases at J, with 17 bases in the middle. The CDR3 runs 13 residues. The rearrangement links TRBV29-1 to TRBJ2-1; no clear D. This clonotype originated in a human donor in good health. Some libraries in this study had Jurkat cell RNA spiked in. Sample: naive CD8+ T cells from blood, with Jurkat cell RNA spiked in. Sample subset: FACS-sorted CD8+CD4-CCR7+CD45RA+ naive T cells. The CDR3 here is CSVHLTGEDEQFF. The CDR3 DNA follows: TGCAGCGTCCACTTGACTGGCGAGGATGAGCAGTTCTTC.